These T cell receptor beta chains were read from a single sample in a study of cytomegalovirus exposure and HLA in healthy donors. Using immunoSEQ multiplex PCR, the repertoire was profiled, and TCRdb retains in-frame clones only, with some absent. Of about 140,000 clones listed, 75% to 90% are singletons. Source material: PBMCs. These receptors were collected from a female donor in good health and CMV-seronegative. Both conserved end residues are part of each CDR3. D genes are given only for firm matches. Size is stated for part of the rows, as once, few or many counts, or as a class when the clone is expanded.

J | D | size | V | DNA | CDR3
TRBJ1-2 | NA | once | TRBV19 | TGTGCCAGTAGTATGGCATCTGTCGACTATGGCTACACCTTC | CASSMASVDYGYTF
TRBJ2-1 | TRBD2 | NA | TRBV5-1 | TGCGCCAGCAGCTTGCCTAGCGGGAGCGCTTCTAAGGAGCAGTTCTTC | CASSLPSGSASKEQFF
TRBJ2-5 | NA | once | TRBV15 | TGTGCCACCAGCAGAGATCAAGGGGCCCAAGAGACCCAGTACTTC | CATSRDQGAQETQYF
TRBJ2-5 | NA | NA | TRBV6-5 | TGTGCCAGCCTTGCCCCGACGACCGGGGAGACCCAGTACTTC | CASLAPTTGETQYF
TRBJ2-1 | TRBD2 | NA | TRBV29-1 | TGCAGCGTTGAAGATTCGGGGGGCAATGAGCAGTTCTTC | CSVEDSGGNEQFF
TRBJ2-1 | NA | NA | TRBV9 | TGTGCCAGCAGCGTAGATGTGGTCTCTACGGGAGAGCAGTTCTTC | CASSVDVVSTGEQFF
TRBJ2-7 | NA | NA | TRBV29-1 | TGCAGCGTGGCTAGCGAGACTAACTACGAGCAGTACTTC | CSVASETNYEQYF
TRBJ2-3 | NA | NA | TRBV7-3 | TGTGCCAGCAGCTTTGACAGGTCCACAGATACGCAGTATTTT | CASSFDRSTDTQYF
TRBJ1-1 | NA | NA | TRBV19 | TGTGCCAGTAGAGGCCCATCGGGACAGAACACTGAAGCTTTCTTT | CASRGPSGQNTEAFF
TRBJ2-2 | TRBD2 | NA | TRBV27 | TGTGCCAGCAGCCGATTTACTAGCGGCACGAACACCGGGGAGCTGTTTTTT | CASSRFTSGTNTGELFF
TRBJ2-7 | NA | NA | TRBV5-1 | TGCGCCAGCAGCTGGACAGCTGCTGCCTACGAGCAGTACTTC | CASSWTAAAYEQYF
TRBJ2-7 | NA | NA | TRBV5-6 | TGTGCCAGCAGCCCTCAATGGAGCTCCTACGAGCAGTACTTC | CASSPQWSSYEQYF
TRBJ2-7 | NA | NA | TRBV6-1 | TGTGCCAGCAGGGGAGGGGGAACAGGCTACGAGCAGTACTTC | CASRGGGTGYEQYF
TRBJ1-2 | TRBD1 | NA | TRBV28 | TGTGCCAGCAGTCCCGGGACAGCTAACTATGGCTACACCTTC | CASSPGTANYGYTF
TRBJ2-7 | NA | once | TRBV27 | TGTGCCAGCAGTCCGGTGTGGGGGCGAACCTACGAGCAGTACTTC | CASSPVWGRTYEQYF
TRBJ2-2 | NA | NA | TRBV11-2 | TGTGCCAGCAGCTTACCTCCCTCACGGGGAAACGGGGAGCTGTTTTTT | CASSLPPSRGNGELFF
TRBJ2-1 | NA | NA | TRBV5-1 | TGCGCCAGCAGCCCAGGGTTGGATGAGCAGTTCTTC | CASSPGLDEQFF
TRBJ2-1 | NA | once | TRBV4-2 | TGTGCCAGCAGCCAAGTCGGGGTAGCGGAACTCACACACTACAATGAGCAGTTCTTC | CASSQVGVAELTHYNEQFF
TRBJ1-4 | NA | many | TRBV4-2 | TGTGCCAGCAGCCAAGCCGGACACAATGAAAAACTGTTTTTT | CASSQAGHNEKLFF
TRBJ1-1 | TRBD1 | NA | TRBV28 | TGTGCCAGCAGTGCCCCGGACAGGGATAAAGAAGCTTTCTTT | CASSAPDRDKEAFF
TRBJ1-5 | TRBD1 | NA | TRBV7-9 | TGTGCCAGCAGCAAGGGACAGTTAGATCAGCCCCAGCATTTT | CASSKGQLDQPQHF
TRBJ2-3 | TRBD2 | NA | TRBV5-4 | TGTGCCAGCAGCTCGGGACTAGCGGGGGACACGCAGTATTTT | CASSSGLAGDTQYF
TRBJ2-7 | NA | once | TRBV11-1 | TGTGCCAGCAGCTTCGGTCTCCACGGAGCCTACGAGCAGTACTTC | CASSFGLHGAYEQYF